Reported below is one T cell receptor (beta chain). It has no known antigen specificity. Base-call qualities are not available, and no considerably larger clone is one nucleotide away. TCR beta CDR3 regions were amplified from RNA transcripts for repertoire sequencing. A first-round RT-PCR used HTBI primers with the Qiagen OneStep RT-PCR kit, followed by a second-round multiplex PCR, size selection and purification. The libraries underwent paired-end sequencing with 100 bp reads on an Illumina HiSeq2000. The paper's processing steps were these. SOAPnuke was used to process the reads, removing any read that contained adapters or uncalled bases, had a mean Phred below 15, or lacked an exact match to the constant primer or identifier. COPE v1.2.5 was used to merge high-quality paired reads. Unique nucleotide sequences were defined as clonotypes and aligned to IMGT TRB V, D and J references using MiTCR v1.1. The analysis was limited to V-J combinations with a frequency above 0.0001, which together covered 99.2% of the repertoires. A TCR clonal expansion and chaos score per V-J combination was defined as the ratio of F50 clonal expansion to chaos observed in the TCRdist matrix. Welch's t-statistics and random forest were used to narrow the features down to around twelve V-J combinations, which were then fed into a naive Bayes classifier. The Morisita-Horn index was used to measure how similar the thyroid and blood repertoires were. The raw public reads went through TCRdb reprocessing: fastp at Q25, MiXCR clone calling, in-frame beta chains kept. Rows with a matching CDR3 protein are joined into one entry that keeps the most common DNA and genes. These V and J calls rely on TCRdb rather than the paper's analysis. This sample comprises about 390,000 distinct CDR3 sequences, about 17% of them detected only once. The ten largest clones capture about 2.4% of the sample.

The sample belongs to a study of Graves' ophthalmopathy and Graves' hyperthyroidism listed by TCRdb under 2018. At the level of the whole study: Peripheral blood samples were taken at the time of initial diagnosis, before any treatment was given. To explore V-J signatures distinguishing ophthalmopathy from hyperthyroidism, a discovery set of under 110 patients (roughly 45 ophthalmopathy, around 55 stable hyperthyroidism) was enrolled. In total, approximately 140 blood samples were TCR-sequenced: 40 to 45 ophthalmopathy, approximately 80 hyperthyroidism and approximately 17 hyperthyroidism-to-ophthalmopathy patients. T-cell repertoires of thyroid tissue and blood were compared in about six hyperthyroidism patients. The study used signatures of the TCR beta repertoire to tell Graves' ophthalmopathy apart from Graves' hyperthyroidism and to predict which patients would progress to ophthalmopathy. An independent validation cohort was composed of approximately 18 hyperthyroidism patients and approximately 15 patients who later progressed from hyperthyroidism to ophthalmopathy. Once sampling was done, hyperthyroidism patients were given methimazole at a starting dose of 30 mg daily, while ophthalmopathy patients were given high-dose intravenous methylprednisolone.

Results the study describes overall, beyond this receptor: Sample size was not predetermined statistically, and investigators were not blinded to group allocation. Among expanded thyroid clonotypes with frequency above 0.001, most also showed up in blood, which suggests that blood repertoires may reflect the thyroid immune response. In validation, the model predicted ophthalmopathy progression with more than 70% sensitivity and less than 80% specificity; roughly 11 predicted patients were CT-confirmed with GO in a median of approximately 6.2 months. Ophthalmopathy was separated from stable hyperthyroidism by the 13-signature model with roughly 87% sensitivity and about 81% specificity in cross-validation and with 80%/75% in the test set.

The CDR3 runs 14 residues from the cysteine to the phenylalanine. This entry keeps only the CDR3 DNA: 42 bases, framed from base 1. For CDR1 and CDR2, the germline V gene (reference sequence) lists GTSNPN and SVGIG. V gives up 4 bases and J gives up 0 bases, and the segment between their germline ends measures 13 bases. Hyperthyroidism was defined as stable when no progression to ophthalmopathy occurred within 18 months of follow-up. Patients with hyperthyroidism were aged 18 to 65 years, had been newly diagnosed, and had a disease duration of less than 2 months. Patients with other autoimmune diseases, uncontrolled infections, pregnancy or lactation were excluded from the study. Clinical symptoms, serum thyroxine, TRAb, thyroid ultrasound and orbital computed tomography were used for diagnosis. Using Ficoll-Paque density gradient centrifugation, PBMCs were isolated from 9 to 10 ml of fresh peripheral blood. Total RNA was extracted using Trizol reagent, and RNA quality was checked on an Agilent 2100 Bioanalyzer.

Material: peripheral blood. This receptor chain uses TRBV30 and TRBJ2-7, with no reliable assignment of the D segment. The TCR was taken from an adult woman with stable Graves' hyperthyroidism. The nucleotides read TGTGCCTGGAATCCGGCAGTCCCCTCCTACGAGCAGTACTTC. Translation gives CAWNPAVPSYEQYF.